Below, 3 T cell receptor beta chains from the same sample are listed, as sequenced in a study of cytomegalovirus exposure and HLA in healthy donors. The table came from immunoSEQ multiplex PCR; TCRdb's copy has only in-frame clones and leaves some out. The table records 110,000 to 150,000 clones, around nine tenths of them present only once. Sequenced input: PBMCs. The receptors stem from a woman aged 18-35 years in good health and CMV-seropositive.

The rearrangement uses TRBV15 and TRBJ2-6; 8 positions agree with TRBD1. Per germline, CDR1 LNHNV and CDR2 YYDKDF (reference sequence). The V gene end was trimmed by 4 bases and the J gene end by 4 bases; junction bases not matched to a gene: 6. The CDR3 sequence is 16 residues long. This CDR3 reads CATSNLQGAGANVLTF. CDR3 bases: TGTGCCACCAGCAATCTTCAGGGGGCGGGGGCCAACGTCCTGACTTTC.

As for this clone: A read error may produce the germline difference seen at one junction end. The chain joins TRBV7-7 to TRBJ2-5; TRBD1 might be the D (5 bases). Germline V gene sequence: CDR1 SSHAT, CDR2 FNYEAQ (reference sequence). The CDR3 has 15 residues. The DNA for the CDR3 is TGTGCTAGCAGCCAGGGCAGGTACCCCCAAGAGACCCAGTACTTC. Encoded protein: CASSQGRYPQETQYF. Supplemented by reference TRBV7-7 and TRBJ2-5, the full variable domain reads GAGVSQSPRYKVTKRGQDVTLRCDPISSHATLYWYQQALGQGPEFLTYFNYEAQPDKSGLPSDRFSAERPEGSISTLTIQRTEQRDSAMYRCASSQGRYPQETQYFGPGTRLLVL.

The V and J genes are TRBV5-1 and TRBJ2-7; 9 bases match TRBD2. Looked up from germline, CDR1 is SGHRS and CDR2 is YFSETQ. The trim removed 2 bases at V and 0 bases at J, leaving 12 bases unmatched. The CDR3 is 18 residues long. The CDR3 region is CASSLLAGGAYGSYEQYF. The CDR3 nucleotides read TGCGCCAGCAGCTTACTGGCGGGGGGGGCCTATGGCTCCTACGAGCAGTACTTC.